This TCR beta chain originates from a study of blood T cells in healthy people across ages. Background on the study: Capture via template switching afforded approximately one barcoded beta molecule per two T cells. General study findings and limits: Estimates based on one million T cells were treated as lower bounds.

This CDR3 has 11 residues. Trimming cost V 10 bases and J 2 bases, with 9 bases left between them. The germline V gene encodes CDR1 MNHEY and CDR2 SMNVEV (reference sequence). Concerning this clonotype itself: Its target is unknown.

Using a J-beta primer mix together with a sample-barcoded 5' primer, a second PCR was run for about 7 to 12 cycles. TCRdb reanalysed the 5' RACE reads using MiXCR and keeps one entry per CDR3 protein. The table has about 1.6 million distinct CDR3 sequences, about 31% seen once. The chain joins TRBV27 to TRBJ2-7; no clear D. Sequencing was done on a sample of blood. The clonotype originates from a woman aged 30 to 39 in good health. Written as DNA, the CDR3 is TGTGCCACAGGCTCTCCCTACGAGCAGTACTTC. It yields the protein CATGSPYEQYF.